Listed below are T cell receptor beta chains from one sample, sequenced in a study of cytomegalovirus exposure and HLA in healthy donors. Sequenced by immunoSEQ multiplex PCR; TCRdb stores in-frame clones only, minus some. The sample lists more than 150,000 clones; 80% were seen once. Sequences were obtained from PBMCs. The source of these receptors is a boy aged 10-17 years in good health and CMV-seronegative. Each CDR3 is given with its conserved first and last residue. The order of the fields is V gene, clone size, D gene, CDR3 protein. A D gene is named only where the DNA matches it firmly. Only part of the rows carry a size: once, few, many, or a class if the clone is expanded.

>TRBV25-1|NA|TRBD1
CASSEGQGACGYTF
>TRBV2|NA|NA
CASSEATYHNSPLHF
>TRBV23-1|NA|NA
CASSLGGKWETQYF
>TRBV13|few|NA
CASSLGGQVTQYF
>TRBV7-2|NA|NA
CASSLASGFDTGELFF
>TRBV5-6|few|NA
CASSLGPARVGGYTF
>TRBV2|NA|NA
CASSDGIANEQFF
>TRBV30|NA|NA
CAWSPKGVRIGILRVEAFF
>TRBV19|NA|TRBD2
CASSSSGVNTGELFF
>TRBV19|NA|NA
CASSIVFSSGANVLTF
>TRBV30|NA|NA
CAWSGTVGIMGNEQFF
>TRBV6-1|NA|NA
CAISDQGRTGELFF
>TRBV2|NA|NA
CASSLTGSTDTQYF
>TRBV2|NA|NA
CASSDGAGRLPLHF
>TRBV30|NA|TRBD1
CAWSQQGYGYTF